The clone carrying this TCR beta chain was recorded a few times. Its antigen is currently unknown. A read error may explain this, as a much larger clone is one base away. A sample-barcoded 5' primer and a J-beta primer mix were used in a second PCR of roughly 6 to 11 cycles. In TCRdb, the 5' RACE reads were re-called with MiXCR into one record per CDR3 protein. The table records 700,000 to 850,000 distinct CDR3 sequences, approximately 35% of them present only once. The sample comes from a study of blood T cells in healthy people across ages. Whole-study findings and limits: As age increased, TCR beta diversity per million T cells fell in a roughly linear fashion.

Trimming shortened V by 6 bases and J by 10 bases, and 10 bases separated the two germline ends. The CDR3 contains 11 residues. Material for sequencing was blood. The J gene is TRBJ2-1, the V gene TRBV12-3 or TRBV12-4, with unresolved D. The source of this sequence is a man aged 18 to 35 in good health. The CDR3 spells CASSFQYEQFF. CDR3 in DNA: TGTGCCAGCAGCTTCCAGTACGAGCAGTTCTTC.